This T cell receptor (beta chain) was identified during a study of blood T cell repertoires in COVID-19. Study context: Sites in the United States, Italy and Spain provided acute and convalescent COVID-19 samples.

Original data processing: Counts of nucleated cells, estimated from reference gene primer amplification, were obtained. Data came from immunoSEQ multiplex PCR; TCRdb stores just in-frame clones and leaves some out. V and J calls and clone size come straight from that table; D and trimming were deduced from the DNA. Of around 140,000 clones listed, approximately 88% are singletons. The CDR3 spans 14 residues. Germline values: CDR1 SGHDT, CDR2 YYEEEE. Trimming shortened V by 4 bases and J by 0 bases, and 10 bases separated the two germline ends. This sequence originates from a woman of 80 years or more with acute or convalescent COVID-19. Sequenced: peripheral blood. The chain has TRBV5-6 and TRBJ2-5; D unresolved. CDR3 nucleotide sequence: TGTGCCAGCAGCCTCTGGGCCTACCAAGAGACCCAGTACTTC. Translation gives CASSLWAYQETQYF. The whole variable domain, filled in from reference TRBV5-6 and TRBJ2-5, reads DAGVTQSPTHLIKTRGQQVTLRCSPKSGHDTVSWYQQALGQGPQFIFQYYEEEERQRGNFPDRFSGHQFPNYSSELNVNALLLGDSALYLCASSLWAYQETQYFGPGTRLLVL.